This TCR beta chain appears in the sequencing data of a study of T cell responses to AZD1222 COVID-19 vaccine. Sequencing was performed with immunoSEQ multiplex PCR; in TCRdb, only in-frame clones are kept and a portion is missing. The sample contains around 180,000 clones, over 75% of which appear only once. Germline V gene data show CDR1 as SGDLS and CDR2 as YYNGEE. There are 16 residues in the CDR3. The germline V and J ends were trimmed by 0 bases and 2 bases, with 12 bases remaining between them. Whole-study findings and limits: White British donors predominated, females outnumbered males, and clonal diversity was possibly underestimated. Of the AZD1222 recipients, only 5 to 7 were seropositive at baseline.

This clone has only one observation. Its antigen is undetermined. The rearrangement joins TRBV9 to TRBJ2-1, with D perhaps TRBD2 (5 bases). This receptor was identified in an adult in good health. Sample: peripheral blood, taken on day 0 of AZD1222 vaccination. The CDR3 sequence: CASSVALVRAYNEQFF. The CDR3, as DNA: TGTGCCAGCAGCGTAGCACTAGTTAGGGCCTACAATGAGCAGTTCTTC.